Following are 13 T cell receptor beta chains from one sample sequenced in a study of blood T cell repertoires in COVID-19. Assay used: immunoSEQ multiplex PCR; TCRdb lists only in-frame clones, some missing. The data show about 130,000 clones, with about 86% seen just once and approximately 9.1% held by the top ten. Source material: peripheral blood. The receptors originated from a woman aged 60-70 years with active or convalescent COVID-19.

This clone has only one observation. J is TRBJ1-6 and V is TRBV7-8; D gene ambiguous. V was cut by 1 base and J by 13 bases, with 14 bases left in between. Germline CDR1 is SGHVS and CDR2 is FQNEAQ. CDR3 length: 14 residues. CDR3 sequence: CASSLEPRVYPLHF. The CDR3 DNA reads TGTGCCAGCAGCTTAGAACCCCGGGTGTATCCCCTCCACTTT.

The DNA for the CDR3 is TGTGCCAGTTTGACCCAAGGGAGGGGGAATGAGCAGTTCTTC. Translation: CASLTQGRGNEQFF. This chain connects TRBV2 to TRBJ2-1; the D gene is possibly TRBD2 (7 bases). CDR1 is SNHLY and CDR2 is FYNNEI in the germline V gene. The germline V and J ends were trimmed by 9 bases and 7 bases, with 19 bases remaining between them. The CDR3 is 14 residues long.

The chain couples TRBV12-5 to TRBJ2-1; weak D call: TRBD2 (5 bases). Per germline, CDR1 LGHNT and CDR2 FRNRAP. Trimming stripped 7 bases from V and 6 bases from J, with 10 bases between. This CDR3 region has 12 residues. The CDR3 here is CASAYGINEQFF. CDR3 DNA: TGTGCTAGTGCCTACGGGATCAATGAGCAGTTCTTC.

This clone was counted between two and nine times. The V and J genes are TRBV7-9 and TRBJ2-1, with 8 bases matching TRBD2. The CDR3 totals 14 residues. Germline CDR1 and CDR2: SEHNR and FQNEAQ (reference sequence). Unmatched junction bases numbered 5, after V lost 1 base and J lost 9 bases. Here the CDR3 reads CASSLGTSLGEQFF. The CDR3 DNA reads TGTGCCAGCAGCTTAGGGACTAGCTTGGGTGAGCAGTTCTTC.

The chain couples TRBV19 to TRBJ2-1; 7 nucleotides line up with TRBD2. The CDR3 has 15 residues. With V trimmed by 5 bases and J by 4 bases, 8 bases remained unmatched. Germline values: CDR1 LNHDA, CDR2 SQIVND (reference sequence). The CDR3 DNA follows: TGTGCCAGTAGTCTCGGGGCGGGAGCGTACAATGAGCAGTTCTTC. Translated, it gives CASSLGAGAYNEQFF. Filled out from reference TRBV19 and TRBJ2-1, the complete variable domain reads DGGITQSPKYLFRKEGQNVTLSCEQNLNHDAMYWYRQDPGQGLRLIYYSQIVNDFQKGDIAEGYSVSREKKESFPLTVTSAQKNPTAFYLCASSLGAGAYNEQFFGPGTRLTVL.

The chain recombines TRBV13 with TRBJ1-1, with D uncertain. CDR1 and CDR2 (germline): PRHDT, FYEKMQ (reference sequence). Trimming cost V 3 bases and J 1 base, with 6 bases left between them. The CDR3 sequence is 13 residues long. For the CDR3, the DNA is TGTGCCAGCAGCTTGCCCGGGAACACTGAAGCTTTCTTT. Translation gives CASSLPGNTEAFF.

This sequence joins TRBV18 and TRBJ1-5; 7 nucleotides agree with TRBD1. CDR1 is KGHSH and CDR2 is LQKENI in the germline V gene. J lost 5 bases, V lost 1 base, and 5 bases had no gene match. This CDR3 has 15 residues. CDR3 nucleotides: TGTGCCAGCTCACCACGACAGGGTTTTGATCAGCCCCAGCATTTT. It specifies CASSPRQGFDQPQHF.

The chain recombines TRBV28 with TRBJ1-2; D not certain. V was pared by 1 base and J by 6 bases, with 9 bases between. Per the germline V gene, CDR1 is MDHEN and CDR2 is SYDVKM. There are 13 residues in the CDR3. This chain's CDR3 is CASSLLRSNGYTF. Written as DNA, the CDR3 is TGTGCCAGCAGTTTATTGAGATCAAATGGCTACACCTTC.

V is TRBV29-1 and J is TRBJ2-1; D is unresolved. Germline V gene data show CDR1 as SQVTM and CDR2 as ANQGSEA. This CDR3 spans 11 amino acids. The V end was cut by 7 bases, the J end by 4 bases, with 8 bases between. The CDR3 nucleotides are TGCAGCGGTAGAAATTACAATGAGCAGTTCTTC. The encoded protein is CSGRNYNEQFF.

This clone was observed a handful of times. This chain uses TRBV19 with TRBJ1-5, with 9 bases that match TRBD1. From germline, CDR1 is LNHDA and CDR2 SQIVND (reference sequence). J gave up 4 bases and V 3 bases, and 4 bases lay outside the gene matches. This CDR3 contains 15 residues. In DNA, the CDR3 is TGTGCCAGTAGTATCGGACAGGGGCCTAATCAGCCCCAGCATTTT. As protein: CASSIGQGPNQPQHF.

V and J are TRBV28 and TRBJ1-5, with D perhaps matching TRBD1 (5 bases). Germline CDR1 reads MDHEN; CDR2 reads SYDVKM. Trimming left V 1 base short and J 0 bases short, with 13 bases between. This CDR3 is built from 17 residues. The CDR3 sequence is CASSLSFPTASNQPQHF. Here the CDR3 DNA reads TGTGCCAGCAGTTTATCCTTTCCGACAGCTAGCAATCAGCCCCAGCATTTT.

V usage is TRBV28 and J usage is TRBJ1-2; 10 bases fit TRBD1. With 4 bases clipped from V and 7 bases from J, the junction kept 3 bases outside the gene matches. From germline, CDR1 is MDHEN and CDR2 SYDVKM. The CDR3 spans 13 residues. CDR3 sequence: CASSSTGGSGYTF. The DNA of the CDR3 is TGTGCCAGCAGTTCGACAGGGGGCTCTGGCTACACCTTC.

The chain recombines TRBV10-3 with TRBJ2-5; unclear D gene. The V gene's germline CDR1 is ENHRY and CDR2 SYGVKD. The V and J ends lost 3 bases and 4 bases respectively, with 18 bases between them. This CDR3 spans 16 amino acids. This chain's CDR3 is CAISDSGARPRETQYF. Written as DNA, the CDR3 is TGTGCCATCAGTGACTCTGGAGCGCGCCCTAGAGAGACCCAGTACTTC.